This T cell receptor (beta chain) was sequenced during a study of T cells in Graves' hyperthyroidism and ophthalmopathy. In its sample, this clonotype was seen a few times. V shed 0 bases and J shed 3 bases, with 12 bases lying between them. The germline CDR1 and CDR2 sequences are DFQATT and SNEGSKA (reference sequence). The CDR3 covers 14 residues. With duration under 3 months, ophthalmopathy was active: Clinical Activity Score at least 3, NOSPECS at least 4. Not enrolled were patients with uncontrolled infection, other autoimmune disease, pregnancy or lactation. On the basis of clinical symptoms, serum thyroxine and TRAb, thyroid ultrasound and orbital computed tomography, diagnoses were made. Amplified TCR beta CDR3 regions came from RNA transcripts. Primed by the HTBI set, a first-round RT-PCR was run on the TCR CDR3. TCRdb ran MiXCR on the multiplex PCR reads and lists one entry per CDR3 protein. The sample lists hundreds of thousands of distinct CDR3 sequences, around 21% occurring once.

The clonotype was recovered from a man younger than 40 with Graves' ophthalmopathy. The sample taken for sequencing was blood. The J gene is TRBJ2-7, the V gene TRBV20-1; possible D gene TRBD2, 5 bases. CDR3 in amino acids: CSARDLVGDYEQYF. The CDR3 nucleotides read TGCAGTGCTAGAGATCTAGTGGGAGACTACGAGCAGTACTTC.